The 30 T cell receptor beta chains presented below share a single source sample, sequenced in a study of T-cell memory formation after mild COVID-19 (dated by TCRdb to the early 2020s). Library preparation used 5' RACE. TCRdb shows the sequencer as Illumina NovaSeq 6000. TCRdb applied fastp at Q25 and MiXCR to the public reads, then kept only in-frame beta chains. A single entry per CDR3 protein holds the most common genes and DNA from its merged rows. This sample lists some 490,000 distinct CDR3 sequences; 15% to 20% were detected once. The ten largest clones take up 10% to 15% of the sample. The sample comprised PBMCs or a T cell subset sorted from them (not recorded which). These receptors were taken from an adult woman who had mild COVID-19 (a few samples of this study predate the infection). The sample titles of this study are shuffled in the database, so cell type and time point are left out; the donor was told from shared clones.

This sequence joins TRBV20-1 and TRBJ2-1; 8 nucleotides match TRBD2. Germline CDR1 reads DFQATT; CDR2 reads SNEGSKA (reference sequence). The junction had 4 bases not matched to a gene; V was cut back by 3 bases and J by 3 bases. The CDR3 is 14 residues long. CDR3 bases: TGCAGTGCTAGTGGGACTAGAGACTACAATGAGCAGTTCTTC. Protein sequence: CSASGTRDYNEQFF.

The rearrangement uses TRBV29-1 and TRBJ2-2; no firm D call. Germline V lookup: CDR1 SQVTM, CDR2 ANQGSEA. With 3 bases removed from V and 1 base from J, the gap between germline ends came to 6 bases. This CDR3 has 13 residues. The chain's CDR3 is CSVDSLNTGELFF. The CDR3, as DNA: TGCAGCGTTGACAGCTTGAACACCGGGGAGCTGTTTTTT.

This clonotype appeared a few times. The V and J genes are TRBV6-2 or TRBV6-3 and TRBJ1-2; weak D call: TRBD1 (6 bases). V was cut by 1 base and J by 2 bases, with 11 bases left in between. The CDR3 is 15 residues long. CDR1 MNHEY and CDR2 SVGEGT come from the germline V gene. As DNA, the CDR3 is TGTGCCAGCAGTTACTTAGGGACATTCAACTATGGCTACACCTTC. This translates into CASSYLGTFNYGYTF.

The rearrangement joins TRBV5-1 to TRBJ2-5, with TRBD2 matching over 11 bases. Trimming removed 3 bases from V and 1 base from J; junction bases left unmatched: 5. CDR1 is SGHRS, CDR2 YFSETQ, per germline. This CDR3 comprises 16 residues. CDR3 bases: TGCGCCAGCAGCTCCACGGGACTAGCGGCCCAAGAGACCCAGTACTTC. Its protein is CASSSTGLAAQETQYF.

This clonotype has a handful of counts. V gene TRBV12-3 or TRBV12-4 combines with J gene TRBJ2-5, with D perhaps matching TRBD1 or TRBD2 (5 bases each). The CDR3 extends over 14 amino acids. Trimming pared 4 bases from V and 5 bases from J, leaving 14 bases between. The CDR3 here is CASSYGGEWETQYF. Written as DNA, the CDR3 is TGTGCCAGCAGTTATGGGGGAGAGTGGGAGACCCAGTACTTC.

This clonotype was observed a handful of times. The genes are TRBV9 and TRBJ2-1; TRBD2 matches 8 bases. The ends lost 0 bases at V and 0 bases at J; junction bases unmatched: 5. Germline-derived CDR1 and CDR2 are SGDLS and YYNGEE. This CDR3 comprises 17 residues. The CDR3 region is CASSVGGGRSSYNEQFF. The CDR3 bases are TGTGCCAGCAGCGTAGGGGGCGGGAGGAGCTCCTACAATGAGCAGTTCTTC.

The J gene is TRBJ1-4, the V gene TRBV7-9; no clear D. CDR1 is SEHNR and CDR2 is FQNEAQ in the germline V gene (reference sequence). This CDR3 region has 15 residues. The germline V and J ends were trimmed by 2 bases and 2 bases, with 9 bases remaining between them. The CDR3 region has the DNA TGTGCCAGCAGCTTATCGGGCAGCACTAATGAAAAACTGTTTTTT. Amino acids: CASSLSGSTNEKLFF.

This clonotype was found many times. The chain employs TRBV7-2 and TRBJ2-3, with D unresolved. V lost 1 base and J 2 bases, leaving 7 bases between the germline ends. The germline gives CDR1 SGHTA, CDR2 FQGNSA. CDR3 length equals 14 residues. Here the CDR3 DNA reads TGTGCCAGCAGCTTAGGACGGGCCACAGATACGCAGTATTTT. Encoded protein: CASSLGRATDTQYF.

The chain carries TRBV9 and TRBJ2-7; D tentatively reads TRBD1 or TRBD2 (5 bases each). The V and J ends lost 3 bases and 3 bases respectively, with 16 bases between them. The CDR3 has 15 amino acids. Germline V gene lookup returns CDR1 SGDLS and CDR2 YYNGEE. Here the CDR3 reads CASSGRDLADYEQYF. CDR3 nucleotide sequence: TGTGCCAGCAGCGGCCGGGACCTAGCAGACTACGAGCAGTACTTC.

The CDR3, as DNA: TGTGCCAGCAGCTACCCCTTCCGACCAGATACGCAGTATTTT. Translating gives CASSYPFRPDTQYF. V usage is TRBV6-2 or TRBV6-3 and J usage is TRBJ2-3; D is unresolved. Germline V gene sequence: CDR1 MNHEY, CDR2 SVGEGT. Trimming took off 6 bases at V and 4 bases at J, with 14 bases between the two ends. The length of the CDR3 is 14 residues.

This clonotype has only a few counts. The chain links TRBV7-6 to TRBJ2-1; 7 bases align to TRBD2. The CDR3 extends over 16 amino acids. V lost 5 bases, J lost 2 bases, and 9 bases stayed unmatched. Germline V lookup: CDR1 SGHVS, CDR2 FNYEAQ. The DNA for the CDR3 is TGTGCCAGCAGCCGACGGACTAGAAGAACCTACAATGAGCAGTTCTTC. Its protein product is CASSRRTRRTYNEQFF.

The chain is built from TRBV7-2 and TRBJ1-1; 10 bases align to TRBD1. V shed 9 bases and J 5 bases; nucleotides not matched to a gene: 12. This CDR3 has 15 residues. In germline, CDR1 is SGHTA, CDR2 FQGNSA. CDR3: CASNDRQGARTEAFF. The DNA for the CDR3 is TGTGCCAGTAACGATAGACAGGGGGCGAGGACTGAAGCTTTCTTT.

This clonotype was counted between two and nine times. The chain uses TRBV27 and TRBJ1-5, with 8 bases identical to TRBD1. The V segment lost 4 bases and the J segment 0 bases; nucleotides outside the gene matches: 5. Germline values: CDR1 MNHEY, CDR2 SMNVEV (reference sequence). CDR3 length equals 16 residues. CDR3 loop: CASSYRGRRSNQPQHF. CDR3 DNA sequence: TGTGCCAGCAGTTACAGGGGGAGGCGTAGCAATCAGCCCCAGCATTTT.

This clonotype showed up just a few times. In DNA form, the CDR3 reads TGTGCCAGCTCTGCCGGTGACAGGGGGCGTCGCAACACTGAAGCTTTCTTT. The encoded protein is CASSAGDRGRRNTEAFF. The rearrangement uses TRBV27 and TRBJ1-1; 10 bases agree with TRBD1. CDR3 length: 17 amino acids. The V gene end was trimmed by 8 bases and the J gene end by 2 bases; junction bases not matched to a gene: 14. Germline assignment: CDR1 MNHEY and CDR2 SMNVEV (reference sequence).

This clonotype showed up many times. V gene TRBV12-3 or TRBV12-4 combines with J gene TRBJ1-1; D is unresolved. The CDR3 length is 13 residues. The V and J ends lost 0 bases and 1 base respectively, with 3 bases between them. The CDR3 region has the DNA TGTGCCAGCAGTTTAGCCAGGAACACTGAAGCTTTCTTT. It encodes CASSLARNTEAFF.

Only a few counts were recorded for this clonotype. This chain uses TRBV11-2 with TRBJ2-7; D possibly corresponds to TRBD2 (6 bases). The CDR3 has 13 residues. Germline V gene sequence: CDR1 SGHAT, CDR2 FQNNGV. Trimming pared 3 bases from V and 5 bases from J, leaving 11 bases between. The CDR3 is CASSFTGVDEQYF. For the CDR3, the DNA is TGTGCCAGCAGCTTTACGGGGGTAGACGAGCAGTACTTC.

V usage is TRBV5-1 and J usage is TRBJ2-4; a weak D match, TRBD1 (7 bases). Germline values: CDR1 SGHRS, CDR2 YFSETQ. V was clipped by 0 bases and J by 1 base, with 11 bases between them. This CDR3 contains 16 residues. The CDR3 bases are TGCGCCAGCAGCTTGGCCAGGGGGGATGCCAAAAACATTCAGTACTTC. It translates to CASSLARGDAKNIQYF.

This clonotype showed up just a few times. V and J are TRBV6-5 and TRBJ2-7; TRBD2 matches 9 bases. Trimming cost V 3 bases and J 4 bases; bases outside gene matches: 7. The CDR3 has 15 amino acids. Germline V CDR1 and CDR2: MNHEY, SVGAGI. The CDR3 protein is CASSYSPSGVYEQYF. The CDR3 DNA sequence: TGTGCCAGCAGTTATTCTCCTAGCGGGGTTTACGAGCAGTACTTC.

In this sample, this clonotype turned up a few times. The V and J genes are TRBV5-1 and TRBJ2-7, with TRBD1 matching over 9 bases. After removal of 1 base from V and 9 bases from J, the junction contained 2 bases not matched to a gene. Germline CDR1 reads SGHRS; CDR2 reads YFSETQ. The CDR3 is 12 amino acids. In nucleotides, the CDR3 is TGCGCCAGCAGCTTGCCGGGACAGGGGCAGTACTTC. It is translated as CASSLPGQGQYF.

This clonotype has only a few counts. Here the CDR3 DNA reads TGTGCCAGCAGCTTAGTTTTCGGCGGGACTATTAGAAATGAGCAGTTCTTC. As protein: CASSLVFGGTIRNEQFF. This chain connects TRBV7-2 to TRBJ2-1, with TRBD2 identical over 7 bases. This CDR3 is 17 amino acids long. Trimming removed 1 base from V and 7 bases from J; junction bases left unmatched: 13. Germline V CDR1 and CDR2: SGHTA, FQGNSA.

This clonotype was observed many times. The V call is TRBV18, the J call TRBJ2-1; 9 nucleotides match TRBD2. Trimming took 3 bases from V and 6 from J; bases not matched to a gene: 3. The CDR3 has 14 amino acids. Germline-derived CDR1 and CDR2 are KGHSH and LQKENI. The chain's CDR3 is CASSPTLAGNEQFF. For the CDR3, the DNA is TGTGCCAGCTCACCTACACTAGCGGGCAATGAGCAGTTCTTC.

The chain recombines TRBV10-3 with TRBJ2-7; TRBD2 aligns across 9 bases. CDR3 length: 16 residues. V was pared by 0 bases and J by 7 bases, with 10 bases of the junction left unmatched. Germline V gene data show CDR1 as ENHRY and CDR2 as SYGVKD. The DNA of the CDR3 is TGTGCCATCAGTGAGTCAGGTAGCGGGAGACTGCGGGAGCAGTACTTC. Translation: CAISESGSGRLREQYF.

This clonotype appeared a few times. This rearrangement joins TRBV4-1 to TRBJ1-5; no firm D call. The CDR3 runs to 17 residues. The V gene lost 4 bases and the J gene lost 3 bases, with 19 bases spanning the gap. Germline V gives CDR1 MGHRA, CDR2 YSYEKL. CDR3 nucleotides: TGCGCCAGCAGCCCCCGGGCCCAGAGGATTTTCAATCAGCCCCAGCATTTT. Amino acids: CASSPRAQRIFNQPQHF.

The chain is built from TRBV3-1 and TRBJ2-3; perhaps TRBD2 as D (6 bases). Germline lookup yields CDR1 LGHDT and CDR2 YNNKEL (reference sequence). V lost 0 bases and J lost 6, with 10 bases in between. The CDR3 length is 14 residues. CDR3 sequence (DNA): TGTGCCAGCAGCCAAGATGGGGGGAGGGATACGCAGTATTTT. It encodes CASSQDGGRDTQYF.

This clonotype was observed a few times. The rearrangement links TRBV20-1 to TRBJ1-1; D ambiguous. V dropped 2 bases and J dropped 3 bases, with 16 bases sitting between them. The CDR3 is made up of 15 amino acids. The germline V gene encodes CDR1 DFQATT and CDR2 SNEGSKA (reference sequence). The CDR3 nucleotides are TGCAGTGCTAGAAGCACGCAGGTACGGGACACTGAAGCTTTCTTT. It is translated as CSARSTQVRDTEAFF.

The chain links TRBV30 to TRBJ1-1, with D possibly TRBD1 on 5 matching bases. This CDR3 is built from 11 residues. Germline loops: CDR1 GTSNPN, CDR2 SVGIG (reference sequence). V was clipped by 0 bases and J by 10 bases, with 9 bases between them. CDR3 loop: CAWSVRGGAFF. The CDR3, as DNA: TGTGCCTGGAGTGTACGTGGGGGAGCTTTCTTT.

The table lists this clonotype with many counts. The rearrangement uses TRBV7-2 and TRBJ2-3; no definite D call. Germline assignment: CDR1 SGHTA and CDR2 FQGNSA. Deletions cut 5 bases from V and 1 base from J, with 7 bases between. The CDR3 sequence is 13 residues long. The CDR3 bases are TGTGCCAGCAGCCCCCCGGGCACAGATACGCAGTATTTT. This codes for CASSPPGTDTQYF.

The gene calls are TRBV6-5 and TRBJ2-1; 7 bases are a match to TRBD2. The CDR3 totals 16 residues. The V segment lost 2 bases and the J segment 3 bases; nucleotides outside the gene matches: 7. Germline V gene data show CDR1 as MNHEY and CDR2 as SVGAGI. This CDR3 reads CASSYPKASGYNEQFF. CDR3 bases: TGTGCCAGCAGTTACCCGAAGGCTAGCGGCTACAATGAGCAGTTCTTC.

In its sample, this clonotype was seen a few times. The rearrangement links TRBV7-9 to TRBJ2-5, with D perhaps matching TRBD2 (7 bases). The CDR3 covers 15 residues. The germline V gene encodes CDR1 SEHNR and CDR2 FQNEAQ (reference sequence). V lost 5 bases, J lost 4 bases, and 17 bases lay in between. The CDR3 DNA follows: TGTGCCAGCAGCGACCCGTTGGGGGGGCGAGAGACCCAGTACTTC. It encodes CASSDPLGGRETQYF.

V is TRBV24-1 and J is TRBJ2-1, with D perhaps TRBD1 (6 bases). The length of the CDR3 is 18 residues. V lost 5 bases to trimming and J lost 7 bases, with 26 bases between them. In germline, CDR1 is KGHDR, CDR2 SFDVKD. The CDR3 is CATSGGPSSRELKNEQFF. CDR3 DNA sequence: TGTGCCACCAGTGGGGGGCCAAGTTCGAGGGAGCTTAAGAATGAGCAGTTCTTC.